The next 13 T cell receptor beta chains were all read from a single sample in a study of OX40 agonist ivuxolimab in advanced cancers. Profiled with immunoSEQ multiplex PCR; TCRdb holds only in-frame clones, not every one. The sample comprises tens of thousands of clones, about nine tenths of which are singletons, and around 4.8% rests with the top ten. The source was CD4+ or CD8+ T cells sorted from blood, collected in a trial of the OX40 agonist ivuxolimab. The receptor set was obtained from an adult with an advanced solid tumor such as melanoma, head and neck, liver or kidney cancer.

The chain is built from TRBV27 and TRBJ1-5; D perhaps matches TRBD1 (6 bases). This CDR3 has 14 residues. Germline V lookup: CDR1 MNHEY, CDR2 SMNVEV (reference sequence). With 2 bases removed from V and 3 bases from J, the gap between germline ends came to 8 bases. As DNA, the CDR3 is TGTGCCAGCAGTTTAGCAGGGGCCAATCAGCCCCAGCATTTT. Translating gives CASSLAGANQPQHF.

CDR3 sequence reads: CASSMPTPLSSYNEQFF. CDR3 nucleotides: TGTGCCAGTAGTATGCCTACCCCTTTGAGCTCCTACAATGAGCAGTTCTTC. The rearrangement links TRBV19 to TRBJ2-1; D is ambiguous. The CDR3 extends over 17 amino acids. Germline CDR1 reads LNHDA; CDR2 reads SQIVND (reference sequence). V lost 3 bases, J lost 0 bases, and 15 bases lay in between.

The V call is TRBV5-1, the J call TRBJ2-3; 7 positions match TRBD2. With 4 bases clipped from V and 0 bases from J, the junction kept 5 bases outside the gene matches. The CDR3 extends over 15 amino acids. CDR1 and CDR2 (germline): SGHRS, YFSETQ. CDR3 amino acids: CASSNSGASTDTQYF. CDR3 DNA: TGCGCCAGCAGCAACAGCGGGGCTAGCACAGATACGCAGTATTTT.

The chain is built from TRBV6-5 and TRBJ2-7; 8 bases are shared with TRBD2. The trim removed 1 base at V and 2 bases at J, leaving 1 base unmatched. In germline, CDR1 is MNHEY, CDR2 SVGAGI. The CDR3 has 14 residues. The CDR3 DNA follows: TGTGCCAGCAGTTACTTAGCGGGACCCTACGAGCAGTACTTC. It encodes CASSYLAGPYEQYF.

The V gene is TRBV6-1, the J gene TRBJ2-7; no clear D. Germline V gene lookup returns CDR1 MNHNS and CDR2 SASEGT. V was pared by 6 bases and J by 8 bases, with 11 bases between. CDR3 length: 11 amino acids. The DNA for the CDR3 is TGTGCCAGCAGCGAGCAGTATAAGCAGTACTTC. It codes for CASSEQYKQYF.

This clone was seen a single time. V usage is TRBV4-2 and J usage is TRBJ2-7; the match to TRBD2 covers 12 bases. V lost 4 bases to trimming and J lost 4 bases; unmatched junction nucleotides: 2. CDR3 length equals 14 residues. Germline V gene data show CDR1 as LGHNA and CDR2 as YNFKEQ. In DNA form, the CDR3 reads TGTGCCAGCAGCCCTCTAGCGGGAGGGTACGAGCAGTACTTC. It specifies CASSPLAGGYEQYF.

The V call is TRBV28, the J call TRBJ2-1, with D uncertain. Trimming cost V 5 bases and J 5 bases, with 16 bases left between them. The CDR3 sequence is 15 residues long. The germline CDR1 and CDR2 sequences are MDHEN and SYDVKM. CDR3 protein: CASSPRRLRNNEQFF. The CDR3 nucleotides read TGTGCCAGCAGTCCCCGTAGGCTGAGGAACAATGAGCAGTTCTTC.

The chain uses TRBV2 and TRBJ2-2, with a possible D match to TRBD2 (6 bases). The V gene's germline CDR1 is SNHLY and CDR2 FYNNEI. Trimming removed 2 bases at V and 2 bases at J, with 12 bases between. The CDR3 sequence is 16 residues long. CDR3 residues: CASSELGRFNTGELFF. CDR3 DNA sequence: TGTGCCAGCAGTGAATTGGGGAGGTTCAACACCGGGGAGCTGTTTTTT.

This sequence joins TRBV10-3 and TRBJ1-3; D not resolved. V gave up 4 bases and J gave up 1 base, with 8 bases separating them. The length of the CDR3 is 14 residues. Germline V gene data show CDR1 as ENHRY and CDR2 as SYGVKD. CDR3 amino acids: CAISGAGSGNTIYF. CDR3 nucleotide sequence: TGTGCCATCAGTGGGGCTGGATCTGGAAACACCATATATTTT.

The rearrangement uses TRBV29-1 and TRBJ2-7; a possible D gene is TRBD2 (5 bases). Looked up from germline, CDR1 is SQVTM and CDR2 is ANQGSEA. Trimming removed 6 bases from V and 1 base from J, with 10 bases in between. The CDR3 consists of 12 residues. The CDR3 region is CSVLASSYEQYF. The CDR3 coding sequence is TGCAGCGTGTTAGCGTCTTCCTACGAGCAGTACTTC.

The chain employs TRBV6-5 and TRBJ2-7, with 8 bases that match TRBD1. V shed 8 bases, J shed 5 bases, and the junction held 11 bases outside the gene matches. Per germline, CDR1 MNHEY and CDR2 SVGAGI. This CDR3 has 14 residues. The CDR3 coding sequence is TGTGCCAGCGCACCGGGACAGGATCCTAACGAGCAGTACTTC. Its protein product is CASAPGQDPNEQYF.

The V gene is TRBV11-2, the J gene TRBJ2-1; D gene unclear. There are 11 residues in the CDR3. Trimming took 5 bases from V and 5 from J, leaving 4 bases between them. Germline V gives CDR1 SGHAT, CDR2 FQNNGV. CDR3 DNA: TGTGCCAGCAGCACAAACAATGAGCAGTTCTTC. This sequence encodes CASSTNNEQFF. Full variable domain (missing parts from reference TRBV11-2 and TRBJ2-1): EAGVAQSPRYKIIEKRQSVAFWCNPISGHATLYWYQQILGQGPKLLIQFQNNGVVDDSQLPKDRFSAERLKGVDSTLKIQPAKLEDSAVYLCASSTNNEQFFGPGTRLTVL.

The rearrangement joins TRBV19 to TRBJ1-4, with D unresolved. This CDR3 has 16 amino acids. CDR1 is LNHDA and CDR2 is SQIVND in the germline V gene (reference sequence). Trimming left V 0 bases short and J 5 bases short, with 13 bases between. Here the CDR3 reads CASSIEGRRPNEKLFF. CDR3 DNA sequence: TGTGCCAGTAGTATAGAGGGGAGGCGGCCAAATGAAAAACTGTTTTTT.